These 25 T cell receptor beta chains originate from one sample sequenced in a study of cytomegalovirus exposure and HLA in healthy donors. The PCR had 60 Vbeta and 13 Jbeta primers. Measured with immunoSEQ multiplex PCR; TCRdb has only the in-frame clones, and not every one. The sample comprises about 240,000 clones, approximately 81% of which are singletons, and around 8% rests with the top ten. Sequenced input: PBMCs. These receptors originate from a woman in her sixties or seventies in good health and CMV-seropositive.

This chain links TRBV4-1 with TRBJ2-3; D may be TRBD2 (5 bases). CDR3 size: 14 residues. V lost 3 bases, J lost 4 bases, and 11 bases lay in between. CDR1 is MGHRA, CDR2 YSYEKL, per germline. The chain's CDR3 is CASSHGSRADTQYF. The CDR3 region has the DNA TGCGCCAGCAGCCATGGGAGTCGGGCAGATACGCAGTATTTT.

CDR3 sequence: CASAGQRGETQYF. CDR3 in DNA: TGTGCCTCTGCCGGACAGAGAGGAGAGACCCAGTACTTC. This chain joins TRBV30 and TRBJ2-5; possible D gene TRBD1, 6 bases. The CDR3 sequence is 13 residues long. Trimming removed 7 bases at V and 4 bases at J, with 16 bases between. Germline V gene sequence: CDR1 GTSNPN, CDR2 SVGIG (reference sequence).

This chain joins TRBV28 and TRBJ1-1; TRBD1 matches 10 bases. This CDR3 contains 16 residues. V lost 1 base and J lost 8; bases outside the gene matches: 10. CDR1 and CDR2 from the germline V gene are MDHEN and SYDVKM. The CDR3 reads CASSLSGRQGAREAFF. For the CDR3, the DNA is TGTGCCAGCAGTTTATCGGGAAGACAGGGGGCCCGGGAAGCTTTCTTT.

The chain has TRBV19 and TRBJ1-2; 8 bases are shared with TRBD1. Looked up from germline, CDR1 is LNHDA and CDR2 is SQIVND (reference sequence). This CDR3 is 14 amino acids long. V lost 9 bases, J lost 4 bases, and 10 bases stayed unmatched. CDR3 nucleotide sequence: TGTGCCAGCACCGGACAGGGATTGCTCTATGGCTACACCTTC. Protein: CASTGQGLLYGYTF.

On this clone: The sample carries other DNA sequences with the same CDR3. This sequence joins TRBV19 and TRBJ1-1; tentative D call: TRBD1 (6 bases). Germline CDR1 and CDR2: LNHDA and SQIVND (reference sequence). V was trimmed by 6 bases and J by 5 bases, leaving 13 bases between them. The CDR3 has 13 residues. CDR3 sequence: CASSYRVNTEAFF. The DNA of the CDR3 is TGTGCCAGTAGCTACAGGGTAAATACTGAAGCTTTCTTT.

The chain employs TRBV6-5 and TRBJ2-1; 9 bases line up with TRBD2. The CDR3 loop spans 15 amino acids. The V segment lost 7 bases and the J segment 7 bases; nucleotides outside the gene matches: 11. Germline V gene lookup returns CDR1 MNHEY and CDR2 SVGAGI. This CDR3 reads CASITNSGRSNEQFF. DNA of the CDR3: TGTGCCAGCATCACAAATAGCGGGAGATCAAATGAGCAGTTCTTC.

This chain links TRBV27 with TRBJ1-3; unclear D gene. Trimming stripped 6 bases from V and 2 bases from J, with 14 bases between. The CDR3 contains 15 residues. Germline V gives CDR1 MNHEY, CDR2 SMNVEV (reference sequence). The CDR3 sequence is CASSLREGTGNTIYF. The CDR3 DNA reads TGTGCCAGCAGCTTGAGGGAGGGAACTGGAAACACCATATATTTT.

This clone was detected a few times. The gene calls are TRBV28 and TRBJ1-1, with D unclear. V was trimmed by 7 bases and J by 1 base, leaving 10 bases between them. Germline V CDR1 and CDR2: MDHEN, SYDVKM. The CDR3 is 13 residues long. Here the CDR3 reads CASTLGRNTEAFF. The CDR3 nucleotides read TGTGCCAGCACCCTAGGGAGGAACACTGAAGCTTTCTTT. Complete variable domain (other parts from reference TRBV28 and TRBJ1-1): DVKVTQSSRYLVKRTGEKVFLECVQDMDHENMFWYRQDPGLGLRLIYFSYDVKMKEKGDIPEGYSVSREKKERFSLILESASTNQTSMYLCASTLGRNTEAFFGQGTRLTVV.

This chain uses TRBV5-1 with TRBJ2-1; TRBD2 is a possible D gene (7 bases). This CDR3 comprises 19 residues. Germline V CDR1 and CDR2: SGHRS, YFSETQ. Trimming stripped 3 bases from V and 9 bases from J, with 31 bases between. CDR3 in amino acids: CASSSSGQLRGRAVGEQFF. The CDR3 DNA is TGCGCCAGCAGCTCGTCAGGACAGCTTAGGGGGAGGGCTGTTGGTGAGCAGTTCTTC.

The chain joins TRBV11-2 to TRBJ2-2; TRBD1 matches at 7 bases. This CDR3 comprises 16 residues. In germline, CDR1 is SGHAT, CDR2 FQNNGV. The junction had 6 bases not matched to a gene; V was cut back by 5 bases and J by 0 bases. The CDR3 nucleotides read TGTGCCAGCAGCCGAATACAGGGGCCGAACACCGGGGAGCTGTTTTTT. Translated, it gives CASSRIQGPNTGELFF. The variable domain in full, completed from reference TRBV11-2 and TRBJ2-2, reads EAGVAQSPRYKIIEKRQSVAFWCNPISGHATLYWYQQILGQGPKLLIQFQNNGVVDDSQLPKDRFSAERLKGVDSTLKIQPAKLEDSAVYLCASSRIQGPNTGELFFGEGSRLTVL.

V and J are TRBV18 and TRBJ2-7; TRBD1 agrees at 9 bases. This CDR3 has 13 amino acids. Germline V CDR1 and CDR2: KGHSH, LQKENI. The ends lost 4 bases at V and 2 bases at J; junction bases unmatched: 0. In nucleotides, the CDR3 is TGTGCCAGCTCACGGGACAGGGCCTACGAGCAGTACTTC. The encoded protein is CASSRDRAYEQYF.

This clone was seen just once. This chain connects TRBV28 to TRBJ1-2; TRBD1 aligns across 9 bases. J gave up 4 bases and V 1 base, and 10 bases lay outside the gene matches. This CDR3 has 17 amino acids. Germline CDR1 reads MDHEN; CDR2 reads SYDVKM. The CDR3 sequence: CASSLYPDRGVSYGYTF. The CDR3, as DNA: TGTGCCAGCAGTTTATACCCGGACAGGGGAGTAAGCTATGGCTACACCTTC.

This chain links TRBV4-1 with TRBJ1-1, with TRBD1 matching 11 bases. Germline V CDR1 and CDR2: MGHRA, YSYEKL. The V and J ends lost 7 bases and 4 bases, in that order; junction bases with no gene match: 11. The CDR3 is 16 residues long. This CDR3 reads CASIRTGGGIGTEAFF. CDR3 sequence (DNA): TGCGCCAGCATTAGGACAGGGGGCGGAATTGGCACTGAAGCTTTCTTT.

This rearrangement joins TRBV29-1 to TRBJ1-4; 9 bases align to TRBD1. CDR1 is SQVTM, CDR2 ANQGSEA, per germline. The CDR3 loop spans 15 amino acids. J gave up 5 bases and V 3 bases, and 7 bases lay outside the gene matches. The CDR3 protein is CSVDPLTGGNEKLFF. The CDR3 bases are TGCAGCGTTGACCCACTTACAGGGGGCAATGAAAAACTGTTTTTT.

The chain uses TRBV5-5 and TRBJ1-2; 10 bases map to TRBD1. J lost 13 bases, V lost 1 base, and 4 bases had no gene match. CDR1 SGHKS and CDR2 YYEKEE come from the germline V gene (reference sequence). This CDR3 has 12 amino acids. CDR3: CASSLTGTGVTF. CDR3 bases: TGTGCCAGCAGCTTGACGGGGACAGGGGTCACCTTC.

The chain carries TRBV19 and TRBJ2-7; D is perhaps TRBD1 (6 bases). Trimming pared 1 base from V and 0 bases from J, leaving 7 bases between. This CDR3 comprises 14 residues. Germline V gene lookup returns CDR1 LNHDA and CDR2 SQIVND (reference sequence). The DNA for the CDR3 is TGTGCCAGTAGTATAGCGGACAGCTCCTACGAGCAGTACTTC. Translation: CASSIADSSYEQYF.

This chain uses TRBV6-5 with TRBJ1-1; tentative D call: TRBD1 (5 bases). This CDR3 spans 14 amino acids. The V gene lost 2 bases and the J gene lost 1 base, with 8 bases spanning the gap. Looked up from germline, CDR1 is MNHEY and CDR2 is SVGAGI. The CDR3 DNA reads as TGTGCCAGCAGTTACAGGGGAGGGAACACTGAAGCTTTCTTT. Its protein product is CASSYRGGNTEAFF.

The chain carries TRBV6-5 and TRBJ1-2, with D perhaps matching TRBD1 (6 bases). This CDR3 has 13 amino acids. Germline CDR1 MNHEY, CDR2 SVGAGI. With 8 bases removed from V and 7 bases from J, the gap between germline ends came to 17 bases. As DNA, the CDR3 is TGTGCCAGCGGCCAGGGGAGGGTTGGTGGCTACACCTTC. It specifies CASGQGRVGGYTF.

This chain connects TRBV7-9 to TRBJ1-1; D is undetermined. This CDR3 region has 13 residues. V lost 2 bases and J 1 base, leaving 5 bases between the germline ends. In germline, CDR1 is SEHNR, CDR2 FQNEAQ (reference sequence). CDR3 nucleotides: TGTGCCAGCAGCTTATCCTCGAACACTGAAGCTTTCTTT. As protein: CASSLSSNTEAFF.

This chain uses TRBV6-5 with TRBJ2-7, with 7 bases matching TRBD1. The length of the CDR3 is 15 residues. V was clipped by 4 bases and J by 1 base; unmatched bases: 7. Germline V gene lookup returns CDR1 MNHEY and CDR2 SVGAGI. CDR3 amino acids: CASSLTRDRSYEQYF. CDR3 DNA sequence: TGTGCCAGCAGTTTGACCCGGGACAGATCCTACGAGCAGTACTTC.

The rearrangement uses TRBV6-5 and TRBJ1-3; 7 nucleotides match TRBD1. Germline V CDR1 and CDR2: MNHEY, SVGAGI. The ends lost 0 bases at V and 0 bases at J; junction bases unmatched: 2. The CDR3 contains 16 residues. The CDR3 loop reads CASSYSGQLSGNTIYF. In nucleotides, the CDR3 is TGTGCCAGCAGTTACTCGGGACAGCTCTCTGGAAACACCATATATTTT.

The chain couples TRBV5-1 to TRBJ1-4, with 7 bases identical to TRBD1. The CDR3 sequence is 16 residues long. V shed 0 bases, J shed 0 bases, and the junction held 2 bases outside the gene matches. Per germline, CDR1 SGHRS and CDR2 YFSETQ. CDR3 nucleotide sequence: TGCGCCAGCAGCTTGGGGGACAGATCAACTAATGAAAAACTGTTTTTT. Protein sequence: CASSLGDRSTNEKLFF.

This sequence joins TRBV9 and TRBJ2-3; D gene ambiguous. Per the germline V gene, CDR1 is SGDLS and CDR2 is YYNGEE. This CDR3 region has 13 residues. Trimming cost V 0 bases and J 6 bases, with 8 bases left between them. CDR3 amino acids: CASSVAGSDTQYF. Here the CDR3 DNA reads TGTGCCAGCAGCGTAGCAGGCTCTGATACGCAGTATTTT.

A word on this clone: One junction end disagrees with the germline gene, perhaps due to a read error. This chain uses TRBV7-9 with TRBJ1-1; D gene uncertain. The CDR3 contains 11 residues. CDR1 is SEHNR and CDR2 is FQNEAQ in the germline V gene (reference sequence). The CDR3 spells CSSIVNTEAFF. CDR3 nucleotide sequence: TGTTCCAGCATCGTAAACACTGAAGCTTTCTTT.

The chain joins TRBV7-9 to TRBJ2-7; TRBD2 agrees at 13 bases. This CDR3 contains 15 residues. In germline, CDR1 is SEHNR, CDR2 FQNEAQ (reference sequence). The trim removed 6 bases at V and 2 bases at J, leaving 4 bases unmatched. In nucleotides, the CDR3 is TGTGCCAGCAGACAGGGACTAGCGGGAACCTACGAGCAGTACTTC. Translating gives CASRQGLAGTYEQYF.